This is a list of T cell receptor beta chains from one sample in a study of cytomegalovirus exposure and HLA in healthy donors. This table comes from immunoSEQ multiplex PCR, and its TCRdb copy is limited to in-frame clones, with some not included. The sample records some 95,000 clones, about 78% being singletons. The sequenced sample consisted of PBMCs. These receptors came from a middle-aged woman in good health and CMV-seropositive. The CDR3 runs from the conserved cysteine through the conserved F or W. D genes are given only for firm matches. A row's size may be missing; if present it is once, few, many or a size class.

v_gene: TRBV30
j_gene: TRBJ1-3
abundance: -
d_gene: -
CDR3nt: TGTGCCTGGACTGAAGGACAGAGCTCTGGAAACACCATATATTTT
CDR3aa: CAWTEGQSSGNTIYF

v_gene: TRBV28
j_gene: TRBJ1-4
abundance: once
d_gene: -
CDR3nt: TGTGCCAGCAGTTTAGTCCGGGAGGGTGAAAAACTGTTTTTT
CDR3aa: CASSLVREGEKLFF

v_gene: TRBV4-1
j_gene: TRBJ2-1
abundance: -
d_gene: TRBD2
CDR3nt: TGCGCCAGCAGCGGCATAGATAGCGGGGGGGGCAATGAGCAGTTCTTC
CDR3aa: CASSGIDSGGGNEQFF

v_gene: TRBV5-1
j_gene: TRBJ2-5
abundance: -
d_gene: TRBD1
CDR3nt: TGCGCCAGCAGGACGGGACAGGTGGCTGAGACCCAGTACTTC
CDR3aa: CASRTGQVAETQYF

v_gene: TRBV28
j_gene: TRBJ2-5
abundance: -
d_gene: TRBD2
CDR3nt: TGTGCCAGCAGTTTACCAGGACTAGCAGCCACCCAGTACTTC
CDR3aa: CASSLPGLAATQYF

v_gene: TRBV5-1
j_gene: TRBJ2-5
abundance: -
d_gene: -
CDR3nt: TGCGCCAGCAGCTTGGGAGGAGCGAACCAAGAGACCCAGTACTTC
CDR3aa: CASSLGGANQETQYF

v_gene: TRBV10-1
j_gene: TRBJ2-1
abundance: once
d_gene: -
CDR3nt: TGCGCCAGCAGTGACCCCCGAGGGGGCTCCTACAATGAGCAGTTCTTC
CDR3aa: CASSDPRGGSYNEQFF

v_gene: TRBV4-2
j_gene: TRBJ2-7
abundance: -
d_gene: -
CDR3nt: TGTGCCAGCAGCCAAGCGGCCGGCCAGGGCTCCTACGAGCAGTACTTC
CDR3aa: CASSQAAGQGSYEQYF

v_gene: TRBV19
j_gene: TRBJ1-1
abundance: -
d_gene: -
CDR3nt: TGTGCCAGTAGTATAGATAGGACAGAGAACACTGAGGCTTTCTTT
CDR3aa: CASSIDRTENTEAFF

v_gene: TRBV6-1
j_gene: TRBJ2-4
abundance: -
d_gene: TRBD1
CDR3nt: TGTGCCAGCAGGGGGGACAGGGAGAATAACATTCAGTACTTC
CDR3aa: CASRGDRENNIQYF

v_gene: TRBV19
j_gene: TRBJ2-3
abundance: -
d_gene: TRBD2
CDR3nt: TGTGCCAGTACCCGGGGGCTAGCGGGCAGCACAGATACGCAGTATTTT
CDR3aa: CASTRGLAGSTDTQYF

v_gene: TRBV11-2
j_gene: TRBJ2-7
abundance: -
d_gene: TRBD1
CDR3nt: TGTGCCAGCAGCGGACAGGGTCAGATTAGCGAGCAGTACTTC
CDR3aa: CASSGQGQISEQYF

v_gene: TRBV7-9
j_gene: TRBJ1-2
abundance: -
d_gene: TRBD1
CDR3nt: TGTGCCAGCAGCTTGGGGACAGGGGACGGCTACACCTTC
CDR3aa: CASSLGTGDGYTF

v_gene: TRBV13
j_gene: TRBJ1-5
abundance: -
d_gene: -
CDR3nt: TGCGCCAGCAGCTTAGGCCTGACAGGTTCATATAGCAATCAGCCCCAGCATTTT
CDR3aa: CASSLGLTGSYSNQPQHF

v_gene: TRBV5-1
j_gene: TRBJ2-2
abundance: -
d_gene: -
CDR3nt: TGCGCCAGCAGCTCCTGGACAGCGGCGAACACCGGGGAGCTGTTTTTT
CDR3aa: CASSSWTAANTGELFF

v_gene: TRBV4-1
j_gene: TRBJ1-2
abundance: -
d_gene: TRBD1
CDR3nt: TGCGCCAGCGGCGGACAGGGGGCTGCAGGCTACACCTTC
CDR3aa: CASGGQGAAGYTF

v_gene: TRBV7-9
j_gene: TRBJ2-2
abundance: -
d_gene: -
CDR3nt: TGTGCCAGCAGCTTACTGCCCCAGCGGGGGGAGCTGTTTTTT
CDR3aa: CASSLLPQRGELFF

v_gene: TRBV15
j_gene: TRBJ1-1
abundance: -
d_gene: -
CDR3nt: TGTGCCACCAGCAGAGAGGGAGACACTGAAGCTTTCTTT
CDR3aa: CATSREGDTEAFF

v_gene: TRBV14
j_gene: TRBJ2-3
abundance: -
d_gene: TRBD2
CDR3nt: TGTGCCAGCAGCCAAGACCTCCCTACTGCGGGAGGGCCGGGAGATACGCAGTATTTT
CDR3aa: CASSQDLPTAGGPGDTQYF

v_gene: TRBV10-3
j_gene: TRBJ2-3
abundance: -
d_gene: -
CDR3nt: TGTGCCATCAAAAAGGCAGGCACTAGCACAGATACGCAGTATTTT
CDR3aa: CAIKKAGTSTDTQYF

v_gene: TRBV5-6
j_gene: TRBJ2-4
abundance: -
d_gene: TRBD2
CDR3nt: TGTGCCAGCAGCGCTTACACTAGCGGGAGGGCCAAAAACATTCAGTACTTC
CDR3aa: CASSAYTSGRAKNIQYF

v_gene: TRBV27
j_gene: TRBJ2-1
abundance: -
d_gene: -
CDR3nt: TGTGCCAGCAGTCCCCTACGCGGAGGATCATACAATGAGCAGTTCTTC
CDR3aa: CASSPLRGGSYNEQFF

v_gene: TRBV5-1
j_gene: TRBJ2-2
abundance: few
d_gene: TRBD1
CDR3nt: TGCGCCAGCAGCATGGACAGGGGGAACACCGGGGAGCTGTTTTTT
CDR3aa: CASSMDRGNTGELFF

v_gene: TRBV6-6
j_gene: TRBJ2-3
abundance: -
d_gene: -
CDR3nt: TGTGCCAGCAGACAACCGGGGAACACAGATACGCAGTATTTT
CDR3aa: CASRQPGNTDTQYF

v_gene: TRBV11-2
j_gene: TRBJ2-1
abundance: -
d_gene: TRBD2
CDR3nt: TGTGCCAGCAGCCCCTCGGGGGGGGGCGAGCAGTTCTTC
CDR3aa: CASSPSGGGEQFF

v_gene: TRBV19
j_gene: TRBJ2-1
abundance: -
d_gene: TRBD2
CDR3nt: TGTGCCAGTAGTAGCCCTGCGGGAGGGAAAAAATTCTTC
CDR3aa: CASSSPAGGKKFF

v_gene: TRBV4-1
j_gene: TRBJ2-7
abundance: -
d_gene: -
CDR3nt: TGCGCCAGCAGCCAAGCACTACCGGGCGCTCGAGGGGAGCAGTACTTC
CDR3aa: CASSQALPGARGEQYF

v_gene: TRBV27
j_gene: TRBJ1-6
abundance: once
d_gene: TRBD1
CDR3nt: TGTGCCAGCAGACCAATGGACAGGAAAAATGTTAATTCACCCCTCCACTTT
CDR3aa: CASRPMDRKNVNSPLHF

v_gene: TRBV29-1
j_gene: TRBJ1-1
abundance: -
d_gene: -
CDR3nt: TGCAGCGTTGGACGGGATGGGACTGAAGCTTTCTTT
CDR3aa: CSVGRDGTEAFF

v_gene: TRBV29-1
j_gene: TRBJ2-2
abundance: -
d_gene: -
CDR3nt: TGCAGCGCTCCAAACGGGGGCGGGGAGCTGTTTTTT
CDR3aa: CSAPNGGGELFF

v_gene: TRBV4-2
j_gene: TRBJ2-7
abundance: few
d_gene: TRBD2
CDR3nt: TGTGCCAGCAGCCAATTGACTAGCGGGAGCTCCTACGAGCAGTACTTC
CDR3aa: CASSQLTSGSSYEQYF

v_gene: TRBV11-3
j_gene: TRBJ1-2
abundance: -
d_gene: TRBD1
CDR3nt: TGTGCCAGCAGCAAGACCGGGACAGCCCCTTTACACTATGGCTACACCTTC
CDR3aa: CASSKTGTAPLHYGYTF

v_gene: TRBV28
j_gene: TRBJ1-1
abundance: once
d_gene: -
CDR3nt: TGTGCCAGCAGGCAGGGCCGGACTGAAGCTTTCTTT
CDR3aa: CASRQGRTEAFF

v_gene: TRBV5-4
j_gene: TRBJ2-2
abundance: -
d_gene: -
CDR3nt: TGTGCCAGCAGCTCGGAGGTGGTCACCGGGGAGCTGTTTTTT
CDR3aa: CASSSEVVTGELFF

v_gene: TRBV5-1
j_gene: TRBJ2-1
abundance: once
d_gene: TRBD2
CDR3nt: TGCGCCAGTTGGGATAGCGGGAGTGTATACAATGAGCAGTTCTTC
CDR3aa: CASWDSGSVYNEQFF

v_gene: TRBV6-6
j_gene: TRBJ1-5
abundance: -
d_gene: -
CDR3nt: TGTGCCAGCAGTTACTTTCGACGGGAAAATCAGCCCCAGCATTTT
CDR3aa: CASSYFRRENQPQHF

v_gene: TRBV19
j_gene: TRBJ1-2
abundance: few
d_gene: TRBD1
CDR3nt: TGTGCCAGTAGTATAGATCTCCGGGACAGGTCGTCCAGGGCCCTCTATGGCTACACCTTC
CDR3aa: CASSIDLRDRSSRALYGYTF

v_gene: TRBV10-1
j_gene: TRBJ2-1
abundance: -
d_gene: TRBD2
CDR3nt: TGCGCCAGCAGTGAGAGCGGGAGAAGGGACAATGAGCAGTTCTTC
CDR3aa: CASSESGRRDNEQFF

v_gene: TRBV18
j_gene: TRBJ2-2
abundance: -
d_gene: TRBD2
CDR3nt: TGTGCCAGCTCACCACGGCTAGCGGAAACCGGGGAGCTGTTTTTT
CDR3aa: CASSPRLAETGELFF

v_gene: TRBV7-2
j_gene: TRBJ2-7
abundance: -
d_gene: TRBD2
CDR3nt: TGTGCCAGCAGCTTTAGCGGGAGGGCCTTGAGATACGAGCAGTACTTC
CDR3aa: CASSFSGRALRYEQYF

v_gene: TRBV27
j_gene: TRBJ1-6
abundance: -
d_gene: TRBD1
CDR3nt: TGTGCCAGCAGTTGGGGACAGGGGCCAACCTATAATTCACCCCTCCACTTT
CDR3aa: CASSWGQGPTYNSPLHF

v_gene: TRBV6-1
j_gene: TRBJ2-7
abundance: -
d_gene: TRBD2
CDR3nt: TGTGCCAGCAGTGAAGGGGTAGCGGGATCCTACGAGCAGTACTTC
CDR3aa: CASSEGVAGSYEQYF

v_gene: TRBV10-3
j_gene: TRBJ1-1
abundance: -
d_gene: TRBD1
CDR3nt: TGTGCCACCAGGGGGCTGAACACTGAAGCTTTCTTT
CDR3aa: CATRGLNTEAFF

v_gene: TRBV6-4
j_gene: TRBJ2-7
abundance: -
d_gene: -
CDR3nt: TGTGCCAGTAAACCGGACAGAGAGTCCTACGAGCAGTACTTC
CDR3aa: CASKPDRESYEQYF

v_gene: TRBV6-6
j_gene: TRBJ2-2
abundance: once
d_gene: -
CDR3nt: TGTGCCAGCAGGGGCAGTCCCACCGGGGAGCTGTTTTTT
CDR3aa: CASRGSPTGELFF

v_gene: TRBV20-1
j_gene: TRBJ2-7
abundance: -
d_gene: -
CDR3nt: TGCAGTGCTGCAGCAGGCTACGAGCAGTACTTC
CDR3aa: CSAAAGYEQYF

v_gene: TRBV2
j_gene: TRBJ2-4
abundance: -
d_gene: TRBD2
CDR3nt: TGTGCCAGCAGTGAACCCGCCGGGACTAGCGGCCTCCGAGCCAAAAACATTCAGTACTTC
CDR3aa: CASSEPAGTSGLRAKNIQYF

v_gene: TRBV19
j_gene: TRBJ1-2
abundance: -
d_gene: TRBD1
CDR3nt: TGTGCCAGTAGTACCAATACAGGGGTTGGCTATGGCTACACCTTC
CDR3aa: CASSTNTGVGYGYTF

v_gene: TRBV6-1
j_gene: TRBJ2-1
abundance: -
d_gene: -
CDR3nt: TGTGCCAGCAACGAGGACTGGTACAATGAGCAGTTCTTC
CDR3aa: CASNEDWYNEQFF

v_gene: TRBV5-1
j_gene: TRBJ1-4
abundance: few
d_gene: TRBD1
CDR3nt: TGCGCCAGCAGCCCGATGGGACAGAGGACTAATGAAAAACTGTTTTTT
CDR3aa: CASSPMGQRTNEKLFF

v_gene: TRBV7-8
j_gene: TRBJ2-3
abundance: -
d_gene: TRBD1
CDR3nt: TGTGCCAGCAGCTTAGCCGACAGGGCAGCAGATACGCAGTATTTT
CDR3aa: CASSLADRAADTQYF

v_gene: TRBV11-3
j_gene: TRBJ1-1
abundance: -
d_gene: -
CDR3nt: TGTGCCAGCAGCTCCGGACAGACGAACACTGAAGCTTTCTTT
CDR3aa: CASSSGQTNTEAFF